This is a list of T cell receptor beta chains from one sample in a study of blood T cells in healthy people across ages. TCRdb re-called the 5' RACE reads through MiXCR, storing one row per CDR3 protein. This repertoire shows approximately 1,000,000 distinct CDR3 sequences, over 35% found once; its top ten account for 15% to 20%. The sample comprised blood. These receptors were collected from a woman aged 55-70 years in good health. The CDR3 runs from the conserved cysteine through the conserved F or W. A D gene is named only where the DNA matches it firmly. For some rows the clone size is stated as once, few or many, or as a class when expanded; others skip it.

j_call,d_call,v_call,clone_size,cdr3_nt,cdr3_aa
TRBJ2-5,TRBD1,TRBV14,few,TGTGCCAGCAGCCAAACGACAGGGGCGGAGACCCAGTACTTC,CASSQTTGAETQYF
TRBJ1-4,.,TRBV5-1,.,TGCGCCAGCAGACGGGCAACTAATGAAAAACTGTTTTTT,CASRRATNEKLFF
TRBJ2-7,.,TRBV27,many,TGTGCCAGCAGTTTATCCTATCTCTCCTACGAGCAGTACTTC,CASSLSYLSYEQYF
TRBJ2-6,.,TRBV29-1,.,TGCAGCGTTAGAGGGGGCTCTGGGGCCAACGTCCTGACTTTC,CSVRGGSGANVLTF
TRBJ2-5,.,TRBV2,.,TGTGCCTGCTCCCGACGGGAAGAGACCCAGTACTTC,CACSRREETQYF
TRBJ1-1,TRBD1,TRBV5-1,.,TGCGCCAGCAGCTTGCGAACTGGACAGGCGCAGGTACAAGCTTTCTTT,CASSLRTGQAQVQAFF
TRBJ1-2,.,TRBV19,.,TGTGCCAGTACGGCGGGGAGGTACTATGGCTACACCTTC,CASTAGRYYGYTF
TRBJ2-3,.,TRBV12-3/TRBV12-4,many,TGTGCCAGCAGTTCCTTTGCCGGGAGCTCAGATACGCAGTATTTT,CASSSFAGSSDTQYF
TRBJ1-4,.,TRBV4-2,.,TGTGCCAGCAGCCTTAACCTCGGGGAAAAACTGTTTTTT,CASSLNLGEKLFF
TRBJ2-3,TRBD1,TRBV2,.,TGTGCCAGCTCCCGGGACAGGACGAGCACAGATACGCAGTATTTT,CASSRDRTSTDTQYF
TRBJ1-2,.,TRBV25-1,.,TGTGCCAGCAGTGAATACCAGGGGCAGGGCTACACCTTC,CASSEYQGQGYTF
TRBJ2-3,.,TRBV20-1,.,TGCAGTGCTAGTAGCGCGGCAGGGGGCACAGATACGCAGTATTTT,CSASSAAGGTDTQYF
TRBJ2-7,TRBD1,TRBV25-1,.,TGTGCCAGCATGGGACAGGGGCCCTCCTTTTACGAGCAGTACTTC,CASMGQGPSFYEQYF
TRBJ2-5,TRBD1,TRBV20-1,few,TGCAGTGCTAGAGATCTCCGGGACAGGGGGCGGGAGACCCAGTACTTC,CSARDLRDRGRETQYF
TRBJ2-3,TRBD2,TRBV12-3/TRBV12-4,many,TGTGCCAGCACTTCTAGCGGGAGGCAACGCACAGATACGCAGTATTTT,CASTSSGRQRTDTQYF
TRBJ1-5,.,TRBV10-3,.,TGTGCCATCAGTGAGTGGGGGGATCAGCCCCAGCATTTT,CAISEWGDQPQHF
TRBJ1-2,TRBD1,TRBV29-1,few,TGCAGCGCCACAGGGGGAATCACGAGTAACTATGGCTACACCTTC,CSATGGITSNYGYTF
TRBJ2-7,TRBD2,TRBV29-1,.,TGCAGCGTTGGACATAGCGGGAGTACCCAGTACTTC,CSVGHSGSTQYF
TRBJ1-1,.,TRBV29-1,once,TGCAGCATTGAAATCCAATCTCCGCCCAGGGGTACTGAAGCTTTCTTT,CSIEIQSPPRGTEAFF
TRBJ2-4,TRBD1,TRBV7-9,.,TGTGCCAGCAGCGGCGGAACGGGACAGGGGTTGGCCAAAAACATTCAGTACTTC,CASSGGTGQGLAKNIQYF
TRBJ2-3,TRBD1,TRBV4-3,.,TGCGCCAGCAGCCAAGTTGCCAGGGGGCTAGATACGCAGTATTTT,CASSQVARGLDTQYF
TRBJ1-1,.,TRBV15,few,TGTGCCACCAGCAGCCCGACAGAAAACACTGAAGCTTTCTTT,CATSSPTENTEAFF
TRBJ2-7,TRBD2,TRBV6-5,.,TGTGCCAGCAGTTCCTCCCCCGGACTAGCTGATTCCTACGAGCAGTACTTC,CASSSSPGLADSYEQYF
TRBJ2-5,.,TRBV20-1,few,TGCAGTGCTTCCGACCTAGAGGAGCAGTACTTC,CSASDLEEQYF
TRBJ2-7,.,TRBV2,.,TGTGCCAGCAGTGACCGCGCAGGAGGTGGGGCCTACGAGCAGTACTTC,CASSDRAGGGAYEQYF
TRBJ2-3,TRBD2,TRBV9,few,TGTGCCAGCAGCGCTGGGGGGAGGGTGAGGACAGATACGCAGTATTTT,CASSAGGRVRTDTQYF
TRBJ2-5,.,TRBV10-3,few,TGTGCCATCAGTGGGCCAGGGAGACTAGAAGAGACCCAGTACTTC,CAISGPGRLEETQYF
TRBJ2-7,TRBD2,TRBV4-1,.,TGCGCCAGCAGCCAGGTAGCGGGAGGGCCTCGATACGAGCAGTACTTC,CASSQVAGGPRYEQYF
TRBJ2-3,.,TRBV7-9,.,TGTGCCAGCAGCTTAGGTTTAGTCGAGTCGGATACGCAGTATTTT,CASSLGLVESDTQYF
TRBJ2-4,.,TRBV28,few,TGTGCCAGCATCAATTGGACCCCTAAGAACTACATTCAGTACTTC,CASINWTPKNYIQYF
TRBJ2-1,.,TRBV3-1,few,TGTGCCAGCAGCCAACCCTACAATGAGCAGTTCTTC,CASSQPYNEQFF
TRBJ2-7,TRBD2,TRBV2,.,TGTGCCAGCAGAGCTAGCGGGAGAGATGAGCAGTACTTC,CASRASGRDEQYF
TRBJ1-5,.,TRBV6-2/TRBV6-3,.,TGTGCCAGCAGTGAAACAGTTAGGAATCAGCCCCAGCATTTT,CASSETVRNQPQHF
TRBJ2-3,TRBD2,TRBV24-1,few,TGTGCCACCAGTGATCATCTAGCGGAAAGCACAGATACGCAGTATTTT,CATSDHLAESTDTQYF
TRBJ2-1,.,TRBV20-1,few,TGCAGTGCTAGTGCAGAGTTATACAATGAGCAGTTCTTC,CSASAELYNEQFF
TRBJ2-7,TRBD2,TRBV3-1,.,TGTGCCAGCAGCCAAGTAGCTAGCGGGAGTTCCTACAATGAGCAGTACTTC,CASSQVASGSSYNEQYF
TRBJ2-7,TRBD2,TRBV24-1,.,TGTGCCACCAGTGAACAAACTAGCGGGAGGGCCGCCGAGCAGTACTTC,CATSEQTSGRAAEQYF
TRBJ1-1,.,TRBV20-1,few,TGCAGTGCTAGCCCCACCTGGGAGAACACTGAAGCTTTCTTT,CSASPTWENTEAFF
TRBJ2-5,.,TRBV20-1,.,TGCAGTGCTAGAGACGGACTGCAGCAGTACTTC,CSARDGLQQYF